This T cell receptor (beta chain) derives from a study of cytomegalovirus exposure and HLA in healthy donors. The study's findings and limits: There were 150 or so TCR beta chains listed as cytomegalovirus-associated. Earlier findings revealed that most TCR beta V segments proved productive either about 90% or about 30% of the time. Near-uniform donor sequencing depth was presumed by presence/absence analyses.

Donors consisted of healthy bone marrow donors. Worth noting for this clone: The antigen remains unidentified.

Researchers ran the PCR with 60 Vbeta and 13 Jbeta primers. Using immunoSEQ multiplex PCR, the repertoire was profiled, and TCRdb retains in-frame clones only, with some absent. The sample shows about 110,000 clones, roughly an eighth of them seen only once. The CDR3 totals 13 residues. Trimming took 11 bases from V and 12 from J; bases not matched to a gene: 11. The germline gives CDR1 SGHVS, CDR2 FNYEAQ. J is TRBJ2-1 and V is TRBV7-6, with 12 positions matching TRBD2. Material for sequencing was PBMCs. The source is a man between 40 and 49 years old in good health and CMV-seropositive. CDR3 amino acids: CAARTSGRWGQFF. The CDR3 bases are TGTGCCGCCCGCACTAGCGGGAGGTGGGGGCAGTTCTTC.